The 31 T cell receptor beta chains below come from one sample, sequenced in a study of T cells after yellow fever vaccination. TCRdb reanalysed the 5' RACE reads using MiXCR and keeps one entry per CDR3 protein. Of more than 350,000 distinct CDR3 sequences listed, around 10% are singletons. Sequenced here: PBMCs, sampled on the day of the first yellow fever vaccination. The receptors stem from a man in his late teens or twenties who received the YFV17D yellow fever vaccine.

The chain combines TRBV11-1 with TRBJ2-5; a weak D match, TRBD1 (6 bases). Trimming shortened V by 5 bases and J by 1 base, and 26 bases separated the two germline ends. The CDR3 is 19 amino acids. Germline V gene sequence: CDR1 SGHAT, CDR2 FQDESV (reference sequence). The CDR3 DNA reads as TGTGCCAGCAGCCCACCTCCCTCCTGGACAGAACCATTCCAAGAGACCCAGTACTTC. Translated: CASSPPPSWTEPFQETQYF.

This clonotype has only a few counts. The chain is built from TRBV5-4 and TRBJ1-1; possible D gene TRBD1, 6 bases. The CDR3 runs to 15 residues. Trimming took off 3 bases at V and 0 bases at J, with 12 bases between the two ends. The germline gives CDR1 SGHNT, CDR2 YYREEE (reference sequence). The DNA for the CDR3 is TGTGCCAGCAGCTCGGCGGGGGCCTTGAACACTGAAGCTTTCTTT. As protein: CASSSAGALNTEAFF.

This clonotype showed up many times. This chain connects TRBV5-1 to TRBJ2-3, with TRBD2 matching 11 bases. The junction had 8 bases not matched to a gene; V was cut back by 0 bases and J by 5 bases. Per the germline V gene, CDR1 is SGHRS and CDR2 is YFSETQ. The CDR3 spans 17 residues. CDR3: CASSLASSGGPRDTQYF. The DNA for the CDR3 is TGCGCCAGCAGCTTGGCCTCTAGCGGGGGGCCGCGAGATACGCAGTATTTT. The whole variable domain, filled in from reference TRBV5-1 and TRBJ2-3, reads KAGVTQTPRYLIKTRGQQVTLSCSPISGHRSVSWYQQTPGQGLQFLFEYFSETQRNKGNFPGRFSGRQFSNSRSEMNVSTLELGDSALYLCASSLASSGGPRDTQYFGPGTRLTVL.

This clonotype was picked up a small number of times. This sequence may be a read error, since a much larger clone differs from it by one base. The V and J genes are TRBV9 and TRBJ2-2, with D unresolved. The length of the CDR3 is 12 residues. V gave up 2 bases and J gave up 3 bases, with 2 bases separating them. The germline gives CDR1 SGDLS, CDR2 YYNGEE. The CDR3 reads CASSVYTGELFF. The DNA for the CDR3 is TGTGCCAGCAGCGTTTACACCGGGGAGCTGTTTTTT.

This clonotype showed up just a few times. The CDR3 DNA reads TGTGCCACCAGCCCAGACTATCACTCGGATGAGCAGTTCTTC. Translated: CATSPDYHSDEQFF. V is TRBV15 and J is TRBJ2-1, with D perhaps TRBD2 (5 bases). The V gene's germline CDR1 is LNHNV and CDR2 YYDKDF (reference sequence). The V and J ends lost 5 bases and 8 bases respectively, with 16 bases between them. The CDR3 has 14 residues.

This clonotype was recorded many times. The genes are TRBV7-8 and TRBJ2-1; no clear D gene. This CDR3 contains 13 residues. Germline values: CDR1 SGHVS, CDR2 FQNEAQ. The germline V and J ends were trimmed by 2 bases and 4 bases, with 6 bases remaining between them. The CDR3 spells CASSLIVYNEQFF. CDR3 DNA sequence: TGTGCCAGCAGCTTAATAGTTTACAATGAGCAGTTCTTC.

This chain joins TRBV6-5 and TRBJ2-2, with D possibly being TRBD1 (5 bases). V was cut by 2 bases and J by 4 bases, with 11 bases left in between. This CDR3 contains 15 residues. The germline CDR1 and CDR2 sequences are MNHEY and SVGAGI. CDR3 amino acids: CASSYGDRFTGELFF. The CDR3 region has the DNA TGTGCCAGCAGTTACGGTGACAGATTCACCGGGGAGCTGTTTTTT.

The chain couples TRBV9 to TRBJ2-6; TRBD1 is a possible D gene (6 bases). CDR3 size: 17 residues. CDR1 is SGDLS and CDR2 is YYNGEE in the germline V gene. V was cut by 2 bases and J by 4 bases, with 16 bases left in between. CDR3 residues: CASSVAGTFLGANVLTF. For the CDR3, the DNA is TGTGCCAGCAGCGTTGCCGGGACATTCCTCGGGGCCAACGTCCTGACTTTC.

This chain uses TRBV20-1 with TRBJ2-3; the match to TRBD2 covers 11 bases. Germline CDR1 DFQATT, CDR2 SNEGSKA (reference sequence). This CDR3 comprises 15 residues. Trimming cost V 1 base and J 6 bases; bases outside gene matches: 6. The CDR3 DNA reads as TGCAGTGCTAGAGGACTAGCGGGGAGCGTGGATACGCAGTATTTT. Translation: CSARGLAGSVDTQYF.

This clonotype was detected a few times. CDR3: CSARDTRGYEQYF. DNA for the CDR3: TGCAGTGCTAGAGACACAAGAGGGTACGAGCAGTACTTC. The chain carries TRBV20-1 and TRBJ2-7, with D possibly TRBD2 on 5 matching bases. Germline CDR1 and CDR2: DFQATT and SNEGSKA (reference sequence). Trimming stripped 0 bases from V and 4 bases from J, with 10 bases between. This CDR3 has 13 amino acids.

The rearrangement uses TRBV7-9 and TRBJ2-2; TRBD2 might be the D (5 bases). Trimming took 5 bases from V and 1 from J, leaving 11 bases between them. Germline loops: CDR1 SEHNR, CDR2 FQNEAQ (reference sequence). The CDR3 contains 15 residues. CDR3 sequence (DNA): TGTGCCAGCAGCCGGGGAGAACGGAACACCGGGGAGCTGTTTTTT. Its translation: CASSRGERNTGELFF.

This clonotype has just a few counts. CDR3 loop: CASSSRAGQKETQYF. In DNA, the CDR3 is TGCGCCAGCAGCTCGCGCGCGGGACAAAAAGAGACCCAGTACTTC. The chain has TRBV5-1 and TRBJ2-5; possibly TRBD1 or TRBD2 for D (6 bases each). Germline V gene data show CDR1 as SGHRS and CDR2 as YFSETQ. V was cut by 3 bases and J by 3 bases, with 15 bases left in between. The CDR3 runs to 15 residues.

The V gene is TRBV7-9, the J gene TRBJ1-2, with TRBD1 as a possible D gene (5 bases). Trimming took 5 bases from V and 4 from J, leaving 20 bases between them. The CDR3 loop spans 16 amino acids. Germline V lookup: CDR1 SEHNR, CDR2 FQNEAQ (reference sequence). CDR3 nucleotide sequence: TGTGCCAGCAGCAACTCAGCAGGGAACGGCATCTATGGCTACACCTTC. Translating gives CASSNSAGNGIYGYTF.

The chain's CDR3 is CASAVSGASYNEQFF. Written as DNA, the CDR3 is TGTGCCAGCGCCGTTAGCGGGGCGTCCTACAATGAGCAGTTCTTC. The J gene is TRBJ2-1, the V gene TRBV27; 8 bases agree with TRBD2. Germline V gives CDR1 MNHEY, CDR2 SMNVEV (reference sequence). The CDR3 has 15 residues. V shed 8 bases and J 1 base; nucleotides not matched to a gene: 7.

This clonotype has only a few counts. The V call is TRBV9, the J call TRBJ1-5; D uncertain. Trimming shortened V by 5 bases and J by 4 bases, and 16 bases separated the two germline ends. The length of the CDR3 is 15 residues. Germline V CDR1 and CDR2: SGDLS, YYNGEE. CDR3 amino acids: CASSDGPAKNQPQHF. CDR3 bases: TGTGCCAGCAGTGATGGCCCAGCGAAGAATCAGCCCCAGCATTTT.

This clonotype was found a few times. The rearrangement uses TRBV7-2 and TRBJ2-7; TRBD2 matches at 8 bases. The germline V gene encodes CDR1 SGHTA and CDR2 FQGNSA. CDR3 length: 14 residues. V gave up 3 bases and J gave up 1 base; unmatched junction bases: 2. CDR3: CASSFGGGSYEQYF. The CDR3, as DNA: TGTGCCAGCAGCTTCGGCGGGGGGTCCTACGAGCAGTACTTC.

The V and J genes are TRBV5-1 and TRBJ2-1; the match to TRBD2 covers 10 bases. CDR3 size: 15 residues. The germline V gene encodes CDR1 SGHRS and CDR2 YFSETQ. V was clipped by 4 bases and J by 4 bases; unmatched bases: 5. In DNA form, the CDR3 reads TGCGCCAGCAGCCGGGGAGCGGGGGGGTACAATGAGCAGTTCTTC. Protein product: CASSRGAGGYNEQFF.

This clonotype was observed a handful of times. J is TRBJ2-7 and V is TRBV5-4; D may be TRBD1 or TRBD2 (5 bases each). The CDR3 has 15 amino acids. The germline V and J ends were trimmed by 0 bases and 3 bases, with 13 bases remaining between them. Germline assignment: CDR1 SGHNT and CDR2 YYREEE (reference sequence). DNA for the CDR3: TGTGCCAGCAGCTTGGAGTCGGGACGGTTCTACGAGCAGTACTTC. Translating it yields CASSLESGRFYEQYF.

This clonotype occurred many times. V is TRBV4-1 and J is TRBJ2-3, with D uncertain. The V end was cut by 3 bases, the J end by 6 bases, with 19 bases between. The CDR3 spans 16 residues. CDR1 and CDR2 (germline): MGHRA, YSYEKL. CDR3 nucleotides: TGCGCCAGCAGCCACCTCGGACGTGCGCGGATGGATACGCAGTATTTT. Amino acid sequence: CASSHLGRARMDTQYF.

The V gene is TRBV7-9, the J gene TRBJ2-5; D is uncertain. The germline CDR1 and CDR2 sequences are SEHNR and FQNEAQ (reference sequence). Trimming shortened V by 1 base and J by 4 bases, and 19 bases separated the two germline ends. CDR3 length equals 17 residues. The CDR3 sequence: CASSLGVEAIFPETQYF. The CDR3 DNA reads as TGTGCCAGCAGCTTAGGAGTGGAAGCGATATTTCCAGAGACCCAGTACTTC.

This clonotype was observed a few times. V usage is TRBV20-1 and J usage is TRBJ2-7; TRBD2 might be the D (6 bases). The CDR3 loop spans 15 amino acids. Trimming removed 3 bases at V and 0 bases at J, with 15 bases between. Looked up from germline, CDR1 is DFQATT and CDR2 is SNEGSKA (reference sequence). This CDR3 reads CSASSPRGSSYEQYV. CDR3 in DNA: TGCAGTGCTAGTAGCCCCCGGGGGAGCTCCTACGAGCAGTACGTC.

This clonotype was detected only a few times. Here the CDR3 DNA reads TGTGCCAGCAAGGCCCCCACAGGGGGTAACGCCAAAAACATTCAGTACTTC. It is translated as CASKAPTGGNAKNIQYF. The gene calls are TRBV12-3 or TRBV12-4 and TRBJ2-4, with TRBD1 identical over 8 bases. The CDR3 spans 17 residues. After removal of 7 bases from V and 1 base from J, the junction contained 12 bases not matched to a gene.

Only a few counts were recorded for this clonotype. The rearrangement joins TRBV19 to TRBJ1-6; TRBD1 aligns across 7 bases. This CDR3 spans 14 amino acids. CDR1 and CDR2 from the germline V gene are LNHDA and SQIVND (reference sequence). Germline trimming cut 5 bases from V and 9 bases from J; bases unmatched to any gene: 7. CDR3 region: CASSSQGGRSPLHF. Here the CDR3 DNA reads TGTGCCAGTAGTTCCCAGGGGGGTCGTTCACCCCTCCACTTT. The full variable domain, rest sourced from reference TRBV19 and TRBJ1-6, is DGGITQSPKYLFRKEGQNVTLSCEQNLNHDAMYWYRQDPGQGLRLIYYSQIVNDFQKGDIAEGYSVSREKKESFPLTVTSAQKNPTAFYLCASSSQGGRSPLHFGNGTRLTVT.

V and J are TRBV28 and TRBJ2-3, with 10 nucleotides matching TRBD1. Germline V gene data show CDR1 as MDHEN and CDR2 as SYDVKM. The junction had 6 bases not matched to a gene; V was cut back by 5 bases and J by 4 bases. This CDR3 is built from 15 residues. In DNA form, the CDR3 reads TGTGCCAGCAGTGGCCGGGACAGGGGAGCAGATACGCAGTATTTT. Protein sequence: CASSGRDRGADTQYF.

This chain links TRBV19 with TRBJ1-6; 7 nucleotides line up with TRBD1. V shed 5 bases and J 10 bases; nucleotides not matched to a gene: 8. This CDR3 is built from 14 residues. Germline assignment: CDR1 LNHDA and CDR2 SQIVND (reference sequence). CDR3 nucleotides: TGTGCCAGTAGTCCCTGGGACAGTTTATCACCCCTCCACTTT. It yields the protein CASSPWDSLSPLHF.

This rearrangement joins TRBV12-3 or TRBV12-4 to TRBJ2-7; 9 bases match TRBD1. The CDR3 runs 15 residues. After removal of 5 bases from V and 3 bases from J, the junction contained 8 bases not matched to a gene. CDR3 in amino acids: CASSPAGQGNYEQYF. In nucleotides, the CDR3 is TGTGCCAGCAGTCCGGCGGGACAGGGTAACTACGAGCAGTACTTC.

The table lists this clonotype with a few counts. This rearrangement joins TRBV7-6 to TRBJ2-2; TRBD2 agrees at 9 bases. There are 15 residues in the CDR3. V shed 3 bases and J 6 bases; nucleotides not matched to a gene: 5. The V gene's germline CDR1 is SGHVS and CDR2 FNYEAQ. This CDR3 is CASSLRGGLSGELFF. The CDR3, as DNA: TGTGCCAGCAGCTTGCGGGGGGGCTTGTCCGGGGAGCTGTTTTTT.

CDR3 sequence reads: CSARRRGGNTEAFF. CDR3 DNA: TGCAGTGCTAGACGACGGGGAGGGAACACTGAAGCTTTCTTT. V is TRBV20-1 and J is TRBJ1-1; D is uncertain. This CDR3 spans 14 amino acids. V dropped 2 bases and J dropped 1 base, with 11 bases sitting between them. Germline V gene data show CDR1 as DFQATT and CDR2 as SNEGSKA (reference sequence).

For this clonotype: The CDR3 ends on some other residue instead of the conserved phenylalanine or tryptophan, so this is likely a read error. This rearrangement joins TRBV12-3 or TRBV12-4 to TRBJ1-1; possible D gene TRBD1, 6 bases. The ends were cut back, 4 bases at V and 10 bases at J, with 13 bases in the middle. There are 12 residues in the CDR3. CDR3 protein: CASSSAQGRAFL. As DNA, the CDR3 is TGTGCCAGCAGTTCAGCGCAGGGGCGAGCTTTCCTT.

This clonotype was found many times. The V and J genes are TRBV7-2 and TRBJ1-1; no firm D call. The CDR3 contains 13 residues. V lost 0 bases and J 6 bases, leaving 8 bases between the germline ends. CDR1 and CDR2 (germline): SGHTA, FQGNSA. CDR3 amino acids: CASSLARTAEAFF. DNA for the CDR3: TGTGCCAGCAGCTTAGCGAGAACAGCTGAAGCTTTCTTT.

V and J are TRBV4-3 and TRBJ2-3; possible D gene TRBD1, 5 bases. CDR1 and CDR2 from the germline V gene are LGHNA and YSLEER. V lost 0 bases and J lost 0, with 10 bases in between. The CDR3 has 16 residues. CDR3 sequence (DNA): TGCGCCAGCAGCCAAGATCGCAGGGTTAGCACAGATACGCAGTATTTT. It specifies CASSQDRRVSTDTQYF.